This T cell receptor (beta chain) derives from a study of metastatic and nonmetastatic thyroid tumors. Across the whole study: The authors compared repertoires across blood and tumor or nodule tissue from malignant and benign thyroid patients. Overall study results and limits: Versus benign nodules, malignant thyroid tumors reportedly had significantly higher TCR beta diversity, in blood and tumor.

Treatment of any kind had been given to no patient before thyroid surgery. V was pared by 4 bases and J by 4 bases, with 15 bases of the junction left unmatched. The CDR3 runs 17 residues. The germline gives CDR1 LGHNA, CDR2 YNFKEQ. This clone was seen ten or more times. As yet, its antigen is unknown. Original methodology: Across clinicopathological groups, CDR3 differences served as the basis for building a distant-metastasis classifier for papillary thyroid cancer. TCRdb reassembled clones from the PCR reads with MiXCR. TCRdb, rather than the study authors, made the V and J calls. The table has about 21,000 clones, under 35% seen once.

The TCR comes from a female donor with papillary thyroid cancer or a benign thyroid nodule (not recorded which). Some clones in this sample may be carry-over from other donors' samples. Sequenced sample: blood. The gene calls are TRBV4-2 and TRBJ2-7, with TRBD1 matching 8 bases. CDR3 nucleotides: TGTGCCAGCAGCCTCCGCCAGGGGGGCAGGGGGCAGTACGAGCAGTACTTC. It encodes CASSLRQGGRGQYEQYF.